In its sample, the clone carrying this T cell receptor beta chain was seen once. The treatment denotes: preoperative locoregional IRX-2 cytokine immunotherapy. The CDR3 loop spans 18 amino acids. Germline V gene data show CDR1 as LNHDA and CDR2 as SQIVND (reference sequence). V was pared by 6 bases and J by 0 bases, with 20 bases between. This specimen belongs to a study of preoperative IRX-2 immunotherapy in early breast cancer. TCRdb's copy holds only in-frame clones and misses some; the assay was immunoSEQ multiplex PCR. The sample records approximately 100,000 clones, roughly 90% being singletons.

The receptor's source is a human donor with breast cancer. The rearrangement joins TRBV19 to TRBJ2-2; maybe TRBD1 (6 bases). The sequencing here drew on tumor tissue, taken after IRX-2 immunotherapy. CDR3 nucleotide sequence: TGTGCCAGTAGGGTCCCAAGTGGTGGGGGCGCGAACACCGGGGAGCTGTTTTTT. Protein: CASRVPSGGGANTGELFF.